Below, one T cell receptor beta chain is given with its context. Its antigen is unidentified. Purity exceeded 95% in all sorted populations. The study reverse transcribed the entire isolated RNA, so it sequenced expressed TCRB transcripts. TCRdb's copy holds only in-frame clones and misses some; the assay was immunoSEQ multiplex PCR. The sample contains 300,000 to 350,000 clones, 11% to 15% of which appear only once. These data originate in a study of beta chain features in type 1 diabetes. Study results and limitations: Insertions were fewer and deletions more numerous at VDJ junctions in type 1 diabetes patients.

The source material was central memory CD4+ T cells from blood. This clonotype originated in a man aged 30-40 years in good health.

As DNA, the CDR3 is TGTGCCAGCAGCTTAGGATCCGGGACAGGTATCACTGAAGCTTTCTTT. It specifies CASSLGSGTGITEAFF. J is TRBJ1-1 and V is TRBV9, with 8 nucleotides matching TRBD1. J gave up 4 bases and V 4 bases, and 12 bases lay outside the gene matches. Germline V lookup: CDR1 SGDLS, CDR2 YYNGEE. This CDR3 contains 16 residues.